This T cell receptor (beta chain) came from a study of blood T cell repertoires in COVID-19. Whole-study context: Sites across the United States, Italy and Spain contributed samples from acute and convalescent COVID-19. In each case, the material was cDNA or gDNA derived from T cells, B-cell-depleted T cells, or PBMCs.

Germline lookup yields CDR1 MNHEY and CDR2 SVGEGT. V dropped 5 bases and J dropped 10 bases, with 8 bases sitting between them. The CDR3 length is 11 residues. Authors' analysis steps: Amplification with reference gene primers provided the estimates of nucleated cell counts. Measured with immunoSEQ multiplex PCR; TCRdb has only the in-frame clones, and not every one. V and J calls and clone size are copied from that table; D and trimming were computed from the DNA. The sample holds under 90,000 clones; roughly 89% are singletons and the top ten take less than 6.5%. The clonotype was recovered from a man aged 55-75 years with acute or convalescent COVID-19. Sequenced material: peripheral blood. The chain employs TRBV6-2 or TRBV6-3 and TRBJ2-2; D unclear. CDR3 bases: TGTGCCAGCAGTAACCGGGTGGAGCTGTTTTTT. It yields the protein CASSNRVELFF.